One and the same sample provided the 10 T cell receptor beta chains below, sequenced in a study of T cell repertoires in cytomegalovirus infection. TCRdb redid the calling of the reads with MiXCR, one entry per CDR3 protein. The sample has approximately 770,000 distinct CDR3 sequences, 29% seen once. What these receptors recognize is not known. The specimen comprised cultured CD8+ T cells from PBMCs, sampled from culture after CMV antigen stimulation. The receptors shown here come from a human donor in good health (CMV status not recorded). Some clones in this sample may be carry-over from other donors' samples.

This rearrangement joins TRBV4-1 to TRBJ1-4; no clear D. The ends were cut back, 1 base at V and 6 bases at J, with 9 bases in the middle. This CDR3 has 14 residues. The germline gives CDR1 MGHRA, CDR2 YSYEKL. CDR3 loop: CASSQVAGDEKLFF. CDR3 DNA: TGCGCCAGCAGCCAAGTAGCTGGGGATGAAAAACTGTTTTTT.

J is TRBJ1-6 and V is TRBV27; D is unclear. Per germline, CDR1 MNHEY and CDR2 SMNVEV (reference sequence). V was pared by 0 bases and J by 0 bases, with 6 bases between. This CDR3 spans 16 amino acids. The CDR3 coding sequence is TGTGCCAGCAGTTTATCTTGGAGCTCCTATAATTCACCCCTCCACTTT. It yields the protein CASSLSWSSYNSPLHF.

The genes are TRBV19 and TRBJ2-1, with 14 bases matching TRBD2. Germline V gene lookup returns CDR1 LNHDA and CDR2 SQIVND (reference sequence). Trimming removed 6 bases from V and 5 bases from J; junction bases left unmatched: 3. The CDR3 covers 15 residues. The CDR3 DNA sequence: TGTGCCAGTAGCGGGACTAGCGGGAGAAACAATGAGCAGTTCTTC. It codes for CASSGTSGRNNEQFF.

Points on this clonotype: A much bigger clone sits one base away, suggesting this may be a read error. The rearrangement uses TRBV7-2 and TRBJ1-1, with D possibly matching TRBD1 (5 bases). Trimming shortened V by 8 bases and J by 0 bases, and 25 bases separated the two germline ends. Germline V gives CDR1 SGHTA, CDR2 FQGNSA. The CDR3 is 18 amino acids. The CDR3 region has the DNA TGTGCCAGCGGCTCACCAACGACAGCTATTCTAATGAACACTGAAGCTTTCTTT. Its translation: CASGSPTTAILMNTEAFF.

This clonotype was observed once. The chain employs TRBV15 and TRBJ2-7; TRBD2 matches 8 bases. The junction had 1 base not matched to a gene; V was cut back by 0 bases and J by 6 bases. This CDR3 has 13 amino acids. The germline CDR1 and CDR2 sequences are LNHNV and YYDKDF (reference sequence). As DNA, the CDR3 is TGTGCCACCAGCAGAGAGGCGGGGGGCGAGCAGTACGTC. It encodes CATSREAGGEQYV.

There are many counts of this clonotype. The CDR3 DNA reads TGTGCCAGCAGTTCAGGACAGGGCAGTCAGCCCCAGCATTTT. Translated: CASSSGQGSQPQHF. The chain recombines TRBV6-2 or TRBV6-3 with TRBJ1-5; TRBD1 agrees at 8 bases. The CDR3 length is 14 residues. CDR1 and CDR2 from the germline V gene are MNHEY and SVGEGT. The V segment lost 4 bases and the J segment 6 bases; nucleotides outside the gene matches: 5.

The chain carries TRBV4-3 and TRBJ2-2, with 8 bases that match TRBD1. The V gene end was trimmed by 4 bases and the J gene end by 7 bases; junction bases not matched to a gene: 8. The CDR3 is 15 amino acids. Germline V CDR1 and CDR2: LGHNA, YSLEER. CDR3 region: CASSLLDRVNGELFF. CDR3 coding DNA: TGCGCCAGCAGCCTTTTGGACAGGGTGAACGGGGAGCTGTTTTTT.

A few counts support this clonotype. The rearrangement links TRBV7-9 to TRBJ1-2; D perhaps matches TRBD1 (6 bases). The CDR3 covers 16 residues. Trimming pared 10 bases from V and 0 bases from J, leaving 21 bases between. The germline V gene has CDR1 SEHNR and CDR2 FQNEAQ (reference sequence). The CDR3 sequence is CATEDSRFPANYGYTF. In DNA form, the CDR3 reads TGTGCCACCGAGGACAGCCGTTTCCCAGCTAACTATGGCTACACCTTC.

This clonotype turned up a few times. This chain connects TRBV5-8 to TRBJ2-5; D might be TRBD1 (6 bases). Trimming removed 0 bases at V and 1 base at J, with 10 bases between. CDR1 and CDR2 (germline): SGHTS, YDEGEE. The CDR3 length is 15 residues. As DNA, the CDR3 is TGTGCCAGCAGCTTGGGACAGGAGATCCAAGAGACCCAGTACTTC. Its translation is CASSLGQEIQETQYF.

This clonotype was seen ten or more times. The chain carries TRBV7-6 and TRBJ1-1, with D unresolved. Trimming took off 1 base at V and 0 bases at J, with 6 bases between the two ends. Germline assignment: CDR1 SGHVS and CDR2 FNYEAQ. The CDR3 contains 14 residues. CDR3 sequence (DNA): TGTGCCAGCAGCTTAGGCAGGTTGAACACTGAAGCTTTCTTT. This codes for CASSLGRLNTEAFF.